This paragraph covers one TCR beta chain sequence. Antigen: not known. Trimming took 3 bases from V and 6 from J, leaving 18 bases between them. The CDR3 extends over 15 amino acids. TCRdb processed the 5' RACE reads anew with MiXCR; each CDR3 protein has one entry. The data contain some 270,000 distinct CDR3 sequences, more than 25% of them seen just once; the ten biggest clones take up about 4%. This sample stems from a study of CD8 T cells in ankylosing spondylitis. General study points: Past studies reported some motif variants in reactive arthritis synovial fluid and blood. In ankylosing spondylitis patients, matched synovial fluid reportedly showed significant enrichment of disease-linked clones.

Material: blood, either unsorted or a sorted T cell fraction (not recorded which). The V call is TRBV12-3 or TRBV12-4, the J call TRBJ2-7; the D is unclear. The TCR sequence derives from a male donor with ankylosing spondylitis or in good health (not recorded which). CDR3 in amino acids: CASSLLWAPLLEQYF. The CDR3 DNA is TGTGCCAGCAGTTTGCTCTGGGCGCCCCTACTCGAGCAGTACTTC.